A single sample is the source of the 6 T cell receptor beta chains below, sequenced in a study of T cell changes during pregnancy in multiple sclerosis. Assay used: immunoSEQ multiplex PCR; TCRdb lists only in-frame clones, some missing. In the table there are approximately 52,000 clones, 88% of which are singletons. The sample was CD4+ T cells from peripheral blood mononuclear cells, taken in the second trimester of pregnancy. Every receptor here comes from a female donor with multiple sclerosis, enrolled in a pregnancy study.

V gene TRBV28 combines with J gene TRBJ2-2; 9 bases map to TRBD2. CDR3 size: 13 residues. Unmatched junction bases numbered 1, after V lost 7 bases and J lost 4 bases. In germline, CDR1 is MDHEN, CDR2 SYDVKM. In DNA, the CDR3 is TGTGCCAGCATGCGGGGGGGCACCGGGGAGCTGTTTTTT. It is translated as CASMRGGTGELFF.

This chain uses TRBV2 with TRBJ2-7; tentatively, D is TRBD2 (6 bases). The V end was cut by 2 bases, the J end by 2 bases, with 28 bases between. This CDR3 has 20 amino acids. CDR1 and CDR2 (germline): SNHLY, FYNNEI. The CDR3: CASSEWFRADPGTSTYEQYF. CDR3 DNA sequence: TGTGCCAGCAGTGAATGGTTTAGGGCGGACCCCGGGACTTCAACCTACGAGCAGTACTTC.

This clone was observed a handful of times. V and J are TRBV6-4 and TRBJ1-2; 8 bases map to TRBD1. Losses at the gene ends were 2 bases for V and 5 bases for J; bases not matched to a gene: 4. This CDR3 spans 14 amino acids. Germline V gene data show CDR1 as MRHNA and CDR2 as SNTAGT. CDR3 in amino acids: CASSDPTGEYGYTF. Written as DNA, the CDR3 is TGTGCCAGCAGTGACCCGACAGGGGAATATGGCTACACCTTC.

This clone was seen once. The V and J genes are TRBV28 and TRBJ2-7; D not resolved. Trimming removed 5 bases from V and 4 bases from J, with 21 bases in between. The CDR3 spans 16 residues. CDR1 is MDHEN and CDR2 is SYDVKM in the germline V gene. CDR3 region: CASSPLRGADSYEQYF. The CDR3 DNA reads TGTGCCAGCAGTCCCCTCCGCGGAGCTGACTCTTACGAGCAGTACTTC. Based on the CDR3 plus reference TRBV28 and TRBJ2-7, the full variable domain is DVKVTQSSRYLVKRTGEKVFLECVQDMDHENMFWYRQDPGLGLRLIYFSYDVKMKEKGDIPEGYSVSREKKERFSLILESASTNQTSMYLCASSPLRGADSYEQYFGPGTRLTVT.

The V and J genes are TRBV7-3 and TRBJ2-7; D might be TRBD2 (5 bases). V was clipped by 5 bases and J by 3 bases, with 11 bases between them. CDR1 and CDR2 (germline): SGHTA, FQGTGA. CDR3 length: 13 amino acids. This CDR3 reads CASSQSGGYEQYF. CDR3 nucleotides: TGTGCCAGCAGCCAATCAGGAGGCTACGAGCAGTACTTC. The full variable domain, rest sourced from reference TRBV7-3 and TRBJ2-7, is GAGVSQTPSNKVTEKGKYVELRCDPISGHTALYWYRQSLGQGPEFLIYFQGTGAADDSGLPNDRFFAVRPEGSVSTLKIQRTERGDSAVYLCASSQSGGYEQYFGPGTRLTVT.

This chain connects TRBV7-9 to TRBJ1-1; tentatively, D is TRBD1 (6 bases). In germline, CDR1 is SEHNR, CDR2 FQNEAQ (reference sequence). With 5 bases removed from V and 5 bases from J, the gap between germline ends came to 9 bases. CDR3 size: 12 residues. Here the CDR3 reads CASSRGQTEAFF. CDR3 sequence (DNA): TGTGCCAGCAGCCGTGGACAGACTGAAGCTTTCTTT.